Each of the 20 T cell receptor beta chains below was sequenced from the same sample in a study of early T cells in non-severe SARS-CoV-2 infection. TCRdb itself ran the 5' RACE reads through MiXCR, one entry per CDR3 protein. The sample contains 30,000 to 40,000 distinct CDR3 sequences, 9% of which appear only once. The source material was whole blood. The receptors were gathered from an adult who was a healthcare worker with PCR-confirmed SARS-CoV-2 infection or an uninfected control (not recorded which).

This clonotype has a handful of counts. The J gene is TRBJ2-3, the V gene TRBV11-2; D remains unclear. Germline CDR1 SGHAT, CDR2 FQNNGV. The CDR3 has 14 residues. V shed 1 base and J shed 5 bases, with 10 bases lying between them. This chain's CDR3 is CASSLVSPGDTQYF. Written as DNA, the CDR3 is TGTGCCAGCAGCTTAGTCTCTCCGGGAGATACGCAGTATTTT.

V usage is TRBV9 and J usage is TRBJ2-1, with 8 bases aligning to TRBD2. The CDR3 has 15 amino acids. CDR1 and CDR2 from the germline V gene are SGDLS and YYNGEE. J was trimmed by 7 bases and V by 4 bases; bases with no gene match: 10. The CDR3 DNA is TGTGCCAGCAGCTTCGGGGGGGCAAAGGGTAATGAGCAGTTCTTC. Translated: CASSFGGAKGNEQFF.

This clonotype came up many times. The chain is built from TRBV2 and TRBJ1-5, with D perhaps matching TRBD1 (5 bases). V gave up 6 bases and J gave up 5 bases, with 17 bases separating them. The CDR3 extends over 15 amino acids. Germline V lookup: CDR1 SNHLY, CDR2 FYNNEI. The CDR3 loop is CASSAERGEYQPQHF. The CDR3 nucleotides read TGTGCCAGCAGCGCCGAGAGGGGCGAGTATCAGCCCCAGCATTTT.

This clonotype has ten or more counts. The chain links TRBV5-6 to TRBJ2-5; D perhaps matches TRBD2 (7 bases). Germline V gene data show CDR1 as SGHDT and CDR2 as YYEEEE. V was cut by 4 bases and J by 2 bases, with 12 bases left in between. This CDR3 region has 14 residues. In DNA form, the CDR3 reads TGTGCCAGCAGCCCGGGAGGACAGCAAGAGACCCAGTACTTC. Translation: CASSPGGQQETQYF. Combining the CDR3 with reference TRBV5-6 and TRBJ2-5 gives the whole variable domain DAGVTQSPTHLIKTRGQQVTLRCSPKSGHDTVSWYQQALGQGPQFIFQYYEEEERQRGNFPDRFSGHQFPNYSSELNVNALLLGDSALYLCASSPGGQQETQYFGPGTRLLVL.

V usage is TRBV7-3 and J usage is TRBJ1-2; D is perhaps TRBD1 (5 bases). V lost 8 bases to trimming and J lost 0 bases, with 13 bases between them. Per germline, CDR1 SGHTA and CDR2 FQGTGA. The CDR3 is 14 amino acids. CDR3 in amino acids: CASGPGGSNYGYTF. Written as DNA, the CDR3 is TGTGCCAGCGGACCCGGGGGGTCTAACTATGGCTACACCTTC.

The chain's CDR3 is CASSSGNTIYF. CDR3 DNA sequence: TGTGCCAGCAGTTCAGGAAACACCATATATTTT. This chain uses TRBV7-2 with TRBJ1-3, with D hard to call. V was pared by 6 bases and J by 4 bases, with 4 bases between. The CDR3 has 11 residues. Germline CDR1 is SGHTA and CDR2 is FQGNSA.

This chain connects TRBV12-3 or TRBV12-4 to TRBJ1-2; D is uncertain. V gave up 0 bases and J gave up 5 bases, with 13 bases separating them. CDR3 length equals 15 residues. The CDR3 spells CASSLALGAAYGYTF. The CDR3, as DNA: TGTGCCAGCAGTTTAGCGCTGGGAGCAGCGTATGGCTACACCTTC.

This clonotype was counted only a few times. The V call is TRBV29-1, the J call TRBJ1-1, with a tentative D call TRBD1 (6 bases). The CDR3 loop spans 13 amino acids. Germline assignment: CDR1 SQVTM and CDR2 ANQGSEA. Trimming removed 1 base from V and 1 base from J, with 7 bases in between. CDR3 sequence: CSVEGGANTEAFF. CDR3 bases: TGCAGCGTTGAAGGGGGGGCGAACACTGAAGCTTTCTTT.

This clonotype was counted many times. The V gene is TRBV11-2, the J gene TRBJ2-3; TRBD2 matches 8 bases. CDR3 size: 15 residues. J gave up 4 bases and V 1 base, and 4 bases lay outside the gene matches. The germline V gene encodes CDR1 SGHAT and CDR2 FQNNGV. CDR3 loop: CASSLAGGRADTQYF. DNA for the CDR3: TGTGCCAGCAGCTTAGCGGGGGGGCGGGCAGATACGCAGTATTTT.

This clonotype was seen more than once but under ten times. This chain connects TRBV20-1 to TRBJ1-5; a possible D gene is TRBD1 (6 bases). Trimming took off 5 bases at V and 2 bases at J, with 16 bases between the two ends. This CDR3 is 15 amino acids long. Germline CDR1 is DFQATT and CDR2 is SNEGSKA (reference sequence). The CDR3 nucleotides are TGCAGTGCTCTAGACAGGTTGGGGGGCAATCAGCCCCAGCATTTT. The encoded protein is CSALDRLGGNQPQHF.

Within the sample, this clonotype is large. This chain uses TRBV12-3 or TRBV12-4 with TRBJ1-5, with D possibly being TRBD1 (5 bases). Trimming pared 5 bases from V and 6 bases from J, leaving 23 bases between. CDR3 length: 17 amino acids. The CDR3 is CASSPIGVSGQGQPQHF. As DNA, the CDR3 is TGTGCCAGCAGTCCGATTGGTGTATCAGGGCAAGGTCAGCCCCAGCATTTT.

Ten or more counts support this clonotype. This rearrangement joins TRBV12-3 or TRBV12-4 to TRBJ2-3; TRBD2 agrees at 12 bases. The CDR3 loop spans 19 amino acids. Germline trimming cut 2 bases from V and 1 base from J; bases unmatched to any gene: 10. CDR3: CASSLKRTSGVAGTDTQYF. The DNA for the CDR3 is TGTGCCAGCAGTTTAAAAAGGACTAGCGGGGTCGCTGGCACAGATACGCAGTATTTT.

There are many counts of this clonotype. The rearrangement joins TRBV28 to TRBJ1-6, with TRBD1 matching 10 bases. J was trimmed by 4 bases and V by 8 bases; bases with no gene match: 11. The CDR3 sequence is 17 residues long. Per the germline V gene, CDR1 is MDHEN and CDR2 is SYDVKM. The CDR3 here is CASGGDRGLVYNSPLHF. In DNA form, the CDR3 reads TGTGCCAGCGGGGGGGACAGGGGATTAGTTTATAATTCACCCCTCCACTTT. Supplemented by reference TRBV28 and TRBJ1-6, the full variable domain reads DVKVTQSSRYLVKRTGEKVFLECVQDMDHENMFWYRQDPGLGLRLIYFSYDVKMKEKGDIPEGYSVSREKKERFSLILESASTNQTSMYLCASGGDRGLVYNSPLHFGNGTRLTVT.

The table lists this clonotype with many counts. For the CDR3, the DNA is TGCGCCAGCAGCCCTCGCGGTAGGACAGGGGGCTCTAGCGAGCAGTACTTC. Amino acid sequence: CASSPRGRTGGSSEQYF. The V call is TRBV5-1, the J call TRBJ2-7, with TRBD1 matching over 11 bases. The CDR3 sequence is 17 residues long. The germline gives CDR1 SGHRS, CDR2 YFSETQ. V shed 4 bases, J shed 6 bases, and the junction held 15 bases outside the gene matches.

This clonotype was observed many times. CDR3 DNA sequence: TGTGCCAGCAGTTCGCCGGAGGGACAGAGATTTTCACCCCTCCACTTT. Protein sequence: CASSSPEGQRFSPLHF. This chain links TRBV27 with TRBJ1-6; 7 bases match TRBD1. Germline assignment: CDR1 MNHEY and CDR2 SMNVEV (reference sequence). J was trimmed by 9 bases and V by 4 bases; bases with no gene match: 12. CDR3 length: 16 amino acids.

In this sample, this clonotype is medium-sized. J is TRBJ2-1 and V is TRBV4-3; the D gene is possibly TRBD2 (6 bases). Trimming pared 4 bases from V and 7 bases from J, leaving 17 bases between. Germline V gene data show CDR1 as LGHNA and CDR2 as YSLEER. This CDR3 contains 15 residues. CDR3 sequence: CASSPGQRVGNEQFF. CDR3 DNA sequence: TGCGCCAGCAGCCCGGGGCAGCGGGTTGGGAATGAGCAGTTCTTC.

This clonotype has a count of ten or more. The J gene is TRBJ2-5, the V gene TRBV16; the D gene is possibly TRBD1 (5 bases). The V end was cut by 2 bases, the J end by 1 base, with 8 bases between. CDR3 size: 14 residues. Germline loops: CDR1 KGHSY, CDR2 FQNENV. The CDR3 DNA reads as TGTGCCAGCAGCCAAAACAGGATCCAAGAGACCCAGTACTTC. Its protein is CASSQNRIQETQYF.

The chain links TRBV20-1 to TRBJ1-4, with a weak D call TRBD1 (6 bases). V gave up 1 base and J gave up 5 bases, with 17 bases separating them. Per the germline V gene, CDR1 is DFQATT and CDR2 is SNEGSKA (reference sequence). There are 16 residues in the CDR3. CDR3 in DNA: TGCAGTGCTAGAGGGGGAGGGGGAGAGGGAAATGAAAAACTGTTTTTT. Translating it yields CSARGGGGEGNEKLFF.

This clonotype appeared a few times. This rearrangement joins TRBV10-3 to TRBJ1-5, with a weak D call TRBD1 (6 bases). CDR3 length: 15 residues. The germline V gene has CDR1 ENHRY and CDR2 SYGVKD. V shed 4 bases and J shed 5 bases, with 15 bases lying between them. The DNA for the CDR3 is TGTGCCATCAGTGCTGCAGGGGCCGACGATCAGCCCCAGCATTTT. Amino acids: CAISAAGADDQPQHF.

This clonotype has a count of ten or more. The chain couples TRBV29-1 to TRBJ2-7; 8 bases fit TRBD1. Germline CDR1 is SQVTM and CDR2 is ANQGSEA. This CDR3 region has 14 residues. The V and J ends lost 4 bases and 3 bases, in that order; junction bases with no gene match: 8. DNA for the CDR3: TGCAGCGTTGTACCGGGGACAGGCCTCTACGAGCAGTACTTC. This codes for CSVVPGTGLYEQYF.